Shown below are 16 T cell receptor beta chains from a single sample sequenced in a study of blood T cell repertoires in COVID-19. Profiling relied on immunoSEQ multiplex PCR, and the TCRdb table lists in-frame clones only, not all of them. Among roughly 230,000 clones listed, approximately 92% were seen once. The sample was peripheral blood. The origin of the receptors is a woman aged 35 to 49 who had recovered from COVID-19.

This clone was seen a few times. The chain is built from TRBV2 and TRBJ1-2; the D gene is possibly TRBD1 (6 bases). The CDR3 totals 11 residues. Trimming left V 11 bases short and J 8 bases short, with 15 bases between. CDR1 SNHLY and CDR2 FYNNEI come from the germline V gene. CDR3: CAVGATGGYTF. The CDR3 DNA reads TGTGCCGTGGGGGCAACGGGCGGCTACACCTTC.

The rearrangement links TRBV5-5 to TRBJ2-3; D is unclear. CDR3 length equals 13 residues. The germline V gene encodes CDR1 SGHKS and CDR2 YYEKEE (reference sequence). Trimming stripped 4 bases from V and 0 bases from J, with 6 bases between. CDR3 in DNA: TGTGCCAGCAGCCCTGCGAGCACAGATACGCAGTATTTT. The encoded protein is CASSPASTDTQYF.

This chain joins TRBV7-9 and TRBJ2-2; TRBD1 is a possible D gene (6 bases). With 5 bases removed from V and 6 bases from J, the gap between germline ends came to 16 bases. This CDR3 region has 15 residues. CDR1 SEHNR and CDR2 FQNEAQ come from the germline V gene (reference sequence). CDR3 DNA sequence: TGTGCCAGCAGCGTCAGGGGTATTGTCTCCGGGGAGCTGTTTTTT. Its translation: CASSVRGIVSGELFF. Together with reference TRBV7-9 and TRBJ2-2, the CDR3 gives the full variable domain: DTGVSQNPRHKITKRGQNVTFRCDPISEHNRLYWYRQTLGQGPEFLTYFQNEAQLEKSRLLSDRFSAERPKGSFSTLEIQRTEQGDSAMYLCASSVRGIVSGELFFGEGSRLTVL.

The V call is TRBV28, the J call TRBJ1-1; D gene unclear. Trimming left V 5 bases short and J 1 base short, with 8 bases between. Germline V gene data show CDR1 as MDHEN and CDR2 as SYDVKM. This CDR3 has 13 residues. CDR3: CASSVAGNTEAFF. The CDR3 nucleotides read TGTGCCAGCAGTGTCGCAGGGAACACTGAAGCTTTCTTT.

Here the CDR3 DNA reads TGCGCCAGCAGCCAAAGTGTCCTCAGGGGGCGGGGTCAGCCCCAGCATTTT. Translated: CASSQSVLRGRGQPQHF. The rearrangement links TRBV4-1 to TRBJ1-5; 8 bases align to TRBD1. Germline CDR1 reads MGHRA; CDR2 reads YSYEKL. CDR3 size: 17 residues. J lost 6 bases, V lost 2 bases, and 12 bases had no gene match.

The rearrangement joins TRBV7-2 to TRBJ1-1; a possible D gene is TRBD1 (5 bases). Trimming stripped 2 bases from V and 2 bases from J, with 12 bases between. The CDR3 loop spans 15 amino acids. Germline assignment: CDR1 SGHTA and CDR2 FQGNSA. DNA of the CDR3: TGTGCCAGCAGCTTAACTATCGGACAAAACACTGAAGCTTTCTTT. Its protein product is CASSLTIGQNTEAFF.

The chain combines TRBV5-1 with TRBJ2-3; D remains ambiguous. This CDR3 contains 17 residues. The germline V and J ends were trimmed by 4 bases and 0 bases, with 18 bases remaining between them. CDR1 is SGHRS and CDR2 is YFSETQ in the germline V gene. CDR3 nucleotides: TGCGCCAGCAGCCCCCGGTCTTGGAGCACTAGCACAGATACGCAGTATTTT. This codes for CASSPRSWSTSTDTQYF.

V and J are TRBV6-5 and TRBJ2-3; D uncertain. The length of the CDR3 is 14 residues. Germline CDR1 and CDR2: MNHEY and SVGAGI. Trimming took off 0 bases at V and 4 bases at J, with 8 bases between the two ends. The CDR3, as DNA: TGTGCCAGCAGTTACTCGATTCTAGCAGATACGCAGTATTTT. It encodes CASSYSILADTQYF.

The chain carries TRBV3-1 (or the pseudogene TRBV3-2) and TRBJ2-2; D perhaps matches TRBD2 (5 bases). CDR3 size: 14 residues. V lost 1 base, J lost 8 bases, and 11 bases lay in between. Per germline, CDR1 LGHDT and CDR2 YNNKEL (reference sequence). CDR3 DNA sequence: TGTGCCAGCAGCCAAGCCGGACTGGGAGGGGAGCTGTTTTTT. This translates into CASSQAGLGGELFF.

V gene TRBV19 combines with J gene TRBJ2-2, with D unresolved. Per germline, CDR1 LNHDA and CDR2 SQIVND (reference sequence). Trimming took 4 bases from V and 0 from J, leaving 6 bases between them. The length of the CDR3 is 14 residues. The CDR3 loop reads CASSTQPNTGELFF. CDR3 nucleotide sequence: TGTGCCAGTAGTACACAGCCGAACACCGGGGAGCTGTTTTTT. The variable domain in full, completed from reference TRBV19 and TRBJ2-2, reads DGGITQSPKYLFRKEGQNVTLSCEQNLNHDAMYWYRQDPGQGLRLIYYSQIVNDFQKGDIAEGYSVSREKKESFPLTVTSAQKNPTAFYLCASSTQPNTGELFFGEGSRLTVL.

The rearrangement links TRBV11-2 to TRBJ2-7; TRBD2 might be the D (5 bases). Germline values: CDR1 SGHAT, CDR2 FQNNGV. The V end lost 5 bases, the J end lost 6 bases, and 14 bases lay between the germline ends. The CDR3 covers 13 residues. The CDR3 spells CASSRSRDSEQYF. DNA of the CDR3: TGTGCCAGCAGCAGGAGTCGGGATTCCGAGCAGTACTTC.

The CDR3 bases are TGCGCCAGCAGTCAAGTTGCGGCGGGAGGCAACTACAATGAGCAGTTCTTC. Translating gives CASSQVAAGGNYNEQFF. The rearrangement links TRBV23-1 to TRBJ2-1; 8 bases are shared with TRBD2. TRBV23-1 carries the ORF label, with uncertain function. This CDR3 is built from 17 residues. The V and J ends lost 2 bases and 3 bases, in that order; junction bases with no gene match: 9.

The rearrangement uses TRBV19 and TRBJ2-3; 10 bases align to TRBD2. The CDR3 sequence is 15 residues long. The germline CDR1 and CDR2 sequences are LNHDA and SQIVND (reference sequence). V was clipped by 6 bases and J by 7 bases; unmatched bases: 10. CDR3 nucleotides: TGTGCCAGTAGCCCTCCTAGCGGGGGATGGCATACGCAGTATTTT. It specifies CASSPPSGGWHTQYF.

The sample holds one count of this clone. The rearrangement uses TRBV11-3 and TRBJ1-1; D possibly corresponds to TRBD1 (5 bases). The CDR3 length is 12 residues. Trimming pared 2 bases from V and 7 bases from J, leaving 8 bases between. Germline values: CDR1 SGHNT, CDR2 YENEEA. The CDR3 sequence is CASSLQGREAFF. The DNA of the CDR3 is TGTGCCAGCAGCTTACAGGGCCGTGAAGCTTTCTTT.

V usage is TRBV7-2 and J usage is TRBJ2-5, with D possibly being TRBD2 (5 bases). Germline V gene data show CDR1 as SGHTA and CDR2 as FQGNSA. Trimming removed 3 bases at V and 4 bases at J, with 12 bases between. The CDR3 has 14 amino acids. CDR3 sequence (DNA): TGTGCCAGCAGCTTGAGAGGGAGTCGAGAGACCCAGTACTTC. It encodes CASSLRGSRETQYF.

This chain links TRBV11-2 with TRBJ2-1, with 7 bases fitting TRBD1. CDR3 length: 16 residues. Germline V gene lookup returns CDR1 SGHAT and CDR2 FQNNGV. Trimming removed 5 bases from V and 0 bases from J; junction bases left unmatched: 7. CDR3 in amino acids: CASSPTRGSSYNEQFF. For the CDR3, the DNA is TGTGCCAGCAGCCCCACCAGGGGGAGCTCCTACAATGAGCAGTTCTTC.